This entry lists 30 T cell receptor beta chains sequenced from one sample in a study of T cell responses to AZD1222 COVID-19 vaccine. Here immunoSEQ multiplex PCR was the method, and the copy in TCRdb shows in-frame clones only, minus some. The sample contains about 190,000 clones, approximately 92% of which appear only once. Sequenced here: peripheral blood, sampled on day 0 of AZD1222 vaccination. The receptors here all came from an adult in good health.

J is TRBJ1-4 and V is TRBV18, with TRBD1 matching over 8 bases. The germline CDR1 and CDR2 sequences are KGHSH and LQKENI. The CDR3 totals 14 residues. V dropped 2 bases and J dropped 8; count of bases not matched to a gene: 4. CDR3 DNA: TGTGCCAGCTCACCAACGACAGGGGACGAAAAACTGTTTTTT. This sequence encodes CASSPTTGDEKLFF.

The rearrangement links TRBV6-2 or TRBV6-3 to TRBJ2-7; the D gene is possibly TRBD1 (5 bases). CDR1 and CDR2 (germline): MNHEY, SVGEGT. The ends were cut back, 6 bases at V and 4 bases at J, with 13 bases in the middle. The CDR3 sequence is 13 residues long. In DNA form, the CDR3 reads TGTGCCAGCAGCGTCAGGGAAGAATACGAGCAGTACGTC. Translating it yields CASSVREEYEQYV.

The rearrangement joins TRBV5-8 to TRBJ2-7; 9 nucleotides line up with TRBD1. CDR1 and CDR2 from the germline V gene are SGHTS and YDEGEE. The V segment lost 2 bases and the J segment 4 bases; nucleotides outside the gene matches: 1. This CDR3 comprises 13 residues. Here the CDR3 reads CASSLQGAYEQYF. CDR3 in DNA: TGTGCCAGCAGCTTACAGGGGGCGTACGAGCAGTACTTC.

The chain combines TRBV18 with TRBJ1-3, with D hard to call. This CDR3 comprises 15 residues. The germline CDR1 and CDR2 sequences are KGHSH and LQKENI. Trimming shortened V by 3 bases and J by 0 bases, and 9 bases separated the two germline ends. The CDR3 sequence: CASSPDLSSGNTIYF. The CDR3 DNA reads TGTGCCAGCTCACCCGACCTGAGCTCTGGAAACACCATATATTTT.

The genes are TRBV7-3 and TRBJ2-3; D possibly corresponds to TRBD2 (5 bases). CDR1 and CDR2 from the germline V gene are SGHTA and FQGTGA. V lost 1 base and J lost 6, with 5 bases in between. The CDR3 spans 12 residues. DNA for the CDR3: TGTGCCAGCAGCTTAAGCGGGGATACGCAGTATTTT. Encoded protein: CASSLSGDTQYF.

This rearrangement joins TRBV5-4 to TRBJ1-6, with a weak D call TRBD1 (5 bases). Looked up from germline, CDR1 is SGHNT and CDR2 is YYREEE (reference sequence). The CDR3 has 15 amino acids. V was shortened by 4 bases and J by 8 bases, with 16 bases between the two germline ends. The chain's CDR3 is CASSGGANTDSPLHF. CDR3 nucleotides: TGTGCCAGCAGCGGCGGGGCTAATACGGATTCACCCCTCCACTTT. The full variable domain, in which reference TRBV5-4 and TRBJ1-6 provide the parts outside the CDR3, is ETGVTQSPTHLIKTRGQQVTLRCSSQSGHNTVSWYQQALGQGPQFIFQYYREEENGRGNFPPRFSGLQFPNYSSELNVNALELDDSALYLCASSGGANTDSPLHFGNGTRLTVT.

This rearrangement joins TRBV3-1 (or the pseudogene TRBV3-2) to TRBJ2-7; D not certain. This CDR3 is built from 13 residues. CDR1 and CDR2 (germline): LGHDT, YNNKEL (reference sequence). V was cut by 0 bases and J by 3 bases, with 6 bases left in between. In DNA, the CDR3 is TGTGCCAGCAGCCAAGATTCCGGCTACGAGCAGTACGTC. Amino acids: CASSQDSGYEQYV.

CDR3 sequence (DNA): TGTGCCAGCAGCGGGACAGGGGGTCTTTATGGCTACACCTTC. As protein: CASSGTGGLYGYTF. V and J are TRBV2 and TRBJ1-2; 11 nucleotides align to TRBD1. The germline V gene encodes CDR1 SNHLY and CDR2 FYNNEI. Germline trimming cut 6 bases from V and 5 bases from J; bases unmatched to any gene: 5. There are 14 residues in the CDR3.

The chain combines TRBV21-1 with TRBJ1-2. TRBV21-1 is marked as a pseudogene. CDR3 length equals 16 residues. CDR3 protein: CASSKGGTSANYGYTF. CDR3 in DNA: TGTGCCAGCAGCAAAGGTGGGACGTCCGCTAACTATGGCTACACCTTC.

The J gene is TRBJ2-2, the V gene TRBV5-5; D gene unclear. Germline assignment: CDR1 SGHKS and CDR2 YYEKEE (reference sequence). There are 15 residues in the CDR3. Trimming stripped 0 bases from V and 5 bases from J, with 11 bases between. This CDR3 reads CASSLVLDLTGELFF. The CDR3 nucleotides are TGTGCCAGCAGCTTGGTTTTAGATTTAACCGGGGAGCTGTTTTTT.

This clone was seen only once. This chain links TRBV11-2 with TRBJ2-4; 14 bases fit TRBD2. Germline CDR1 is SGHAT and CDR2 is FQNNGV. V gave up 5 bases and J gave up 3 bases; unmatched junction bases: 6. This CDR3 region has 17 residues. The CDR3: CASSRGGLAGDKNIQYF. Written as DNA, the CDR3 is TGTGCCAGCAGCCGAGGGGGACTAGCGGGGGACAAAAACATTCAGTACTTC. The full variable domain, in which reference TRBV11-2 and TRBJ2-4 provide the parts outside the CDR3, is EAGVAQSPRYKIIEKRQSVAFWCNPISGHATLYWYQQILGQGPKLLIQFQNNGVVDDSQLPKDRFSAERLKGVDSTLKIQPAKLEDSAVYLCASSRGGLAGDKNIQYFGAGTRLSVL.

The CDR3 reads CATSREVDYEQYF. The DNA of the CDR3 is TGTGCCACCAGCAGAGAGGTAGACTACGAGCAGTACTTC. V and J are TRBV15 and TRBJ2-7; D remains ambiguous. V was trimmed by 0 bases and J by 3 bases, leaving 6 bases between them. Germline loops: CDR1 LNHNV, CDR2 YYDKDF (reference sequence). The CDR3 sequence is 13 residues long.

The chain employs TRBV25-1 and TRBJ2-7; 7 bases fit TRBD2. With 10 bases clipped from V and 5 bases from J, the junction kept 8 bases outside the gene matches. In germline, CDR1 is MGHDK, CDR2 SYGVNS. The CDR3 totals 12 residues. CDR3 protein: CATLEGGNEQYF. The DNA of the CDR3 is TGTGCCACGCTGGAGGGAGGGAACGAGCAGTACTTC.

The V call is TRBV6-5, the J call TRBJ1-6; a weak D match, TRBD1 (6 bases). CDR1 is MNHEY and CDR2 is SVGAGI in the germline V gene. The CDR3 runs to 15 residues. The V gene lost 0 bases and the J gene lost 10 bases, with 13 bases spanning the gap. In DNA, the CDR3 is TGTGCCAGCAGTTACTCTTACGGCCAGGGGTCACCCCTCCACTTT. Amino acid sequence: CASSYSYGQGSPLHF.

CDR3 residues: CASSSGTSDQETQYF. The DNA of the CDR3 is TGTGCCAGCAGCTCCGGGACTAGCGACCAAGAGACCCAGTACTTC. The chain uses TRBV6-2 or TRBV6-3 and TRBJ2-5; TRBD2 agrees at 10 bases. V dropped 6 bases and J dropped 0; count of bases not matched to a gene: 4. CDR1 and CDR2 (germline): MNHEY, SVGEGT. CDR3 length: 15 residues.

This chain connects TRBV5-5 to TRBJ2-7; D possibly corresponds to TRBD2 (6 bases). Germline-derived CDR1 and CDR2 are SGHKS and YYEKEE (reference sequence). The CDR3 has 13 amino acids. Trimming took 3 bases from V and 7 from J, leaving 14 bases between them. The CDR3 region has the DNA TGTGCCAGCAGCTCCGACCCGGCGGGGGAGCAGTACGTC. It codes for CASSSDPAGEQYV.

CDR3 nucleotides: TGTGCCAGCAGCCAAGAAGTGGCGGCCTACAATGAGCAGTTCTTC. It specifies CASSQEVAAYNEQFF. J is TRBJ2-1 and V is TRBV3-1 (or the pseudogene TRBV3-2); D uncertain. Germline V lookup: CDR1 LGHDT, CDR2 YNNKEL (reference sequence). Trimming pared 0 bases from V and 2 bases from J, leaving 8 bases between. The CDR3 length is 15 residues.

J is TRBJ2-5 and V is TRBV3-1 (or the pseudogene TRBV3-2), with TRBD2 matching 9 bases. The germline V gene has CDR1 LGHDT and CDR2 YNNKEL (reference sequence). Germline trimming cut 1 base from V and 1 base from J; bases unmatched to any gene: 7. The CDR3 runs 17 residues. CDR3 region: CASSQARRGGPQETQYF. Written as DNA, the CDR3 is TGTGCCAGCAGCCAAGCCAGGCGGGGGGGTCCCCAAGAGACCCAGTACTTC.

The chain combines TRBV30 with TRBJ2-5, with TRBD2 identical over 10 bases. V trimming: 0 bases; J trimming: 2 bases; junction bases outside the gene matches: 15. The CDR3 sequence is 19 residues long. The germline V gene encodes CDR1 GTSNPN and CDR2 SVGIG (reference sequence). CDR3 amino acids: CAWSVPIGSGGEGQETQYF. The CDR3 DNA is TGTGCCTGGAGTGTCCCCATTGGGAGCGGGGGGGAGGGACAAGAGACCCAGTACTTC.

CDR3 in amino acids: CASSQDRFREAPQHNEQFF. CDR3 DNA: TGCGCCAGCAGCCAAGATCGGTTCAGGGAGGCCCCCCAGCACAATGAGCAGTTCTTC. The chain couples TRBV4-1 to TRBJ2-1; tentatively, D is TRBD2 (6 bases). The CDR3 has 19 residues. V was clipped by 0 bases and J by 5 bases, with 23 bases between them. Germline V gene sequence: CDR1 MGHRA, CDR2 YSYEKL.

The chain carries TRBV7-9 and TRBJ1-3, with 8 bases aligning to TRBD1. CDR1 SEHNR and CDR2 FQNEAQ come from the germline V gene (reference sequence). The CDR3 has 16 residues. V lost 6 bases and J lost 0; bases outside the gene matches: 7. DNA of the CDR3: TGTGCCAGCAGACCGACGGACAGGGACTCTGGAAACACCATATATTTT. This translates into CASRPTDRDSGNTIYF.

V gene TRBV27 combines with J gene TRBJ2-1, with D possibly matching TRBD2 (7 bases). In germline, CDR1 is MNHEY, CDR2 SMNVEV (reference sequence). Between the trimmed V and J ends, which lost 6 bases and 13 bases, there was a span of 16 bases. The CDR3 consists of 12 residues. The CDR3 DNA is TGTGCCAGCAGACCCGGGGCGGGGGCACAGTTCTTC. It specifies CASRPGAGAQFF.

This chain joins TRBV6-2 or TRBV6-3 and TRBJ1-5, with a weak D call TRBD1 (5 bases). Trimming took off 3 bases at V and 3 bases at J, with 12 bases between the two ends. Germline assignment: CDR1 MNHEY and CDR2 SVGEGT. CDR3 size: 15 residues. The CDR3 here is CASSYTTGPNQPQHF. The DNA for the CDR3 is TGTGCCAGCAGTTATACCACAGGACCCAATCAGCCCCAGCATTTT.

The CDR3 protein is CASSYFRNGYGYTF. The CDR3 DNA reads as TGTGCCAGCAGTTACTTCAGGAATGGCTATGGCTACACCTTC. The rearrangement joins TRBV6-5 to TRBJ1-2; unclear D gene. Trimming stripped 1 base from V and 4 bases from J, with 10 bases between. The germline CDR1 and CDR2 sequences are MNHEY and SVGAGI. This CDR3 has 14 residues.

The DNA for the CDR3 is TGTGCCAGCAGTTTGGCAGGGGGTAGTGGCTACACCTTC. Encoded protein: CASSLAGGSGYTF. This sequence joins TRBV27 and TRBJ1-2, with 7 bases matching TRBD1. Trimming removed 3 bases from V and 7 bases from J; junction bases left unmatched: 5. Germline values: CDR1 MNHEY, CDR2 SMNVEV (reference sequence). CDR3 size: 13 residues.

The V and J genes are TRBV10-2 and TRBJ1-1; weak D call: TRBD1 (6 bases). Germline CDR1 reads WSHSY; CDR2 reads SAAADI. With 10 bases removed from V and 3 bases from J, the gap between germline ends came to 15 bases. The CDR3 has 13 residues. CDR3 in DNA: TGCGCCACCAAACTAACAGGGTACACTGAAGCTTTCTTT. Translation gives CATKLTGYTEAFF.

V usage is TRBV27 and J usage is TRBJ1-5; D might be TRBD1 (5 bases). CDR1 is MNHEY and CDR2 is SMNVEV in the germline V gene (reference sequence). V gave up 3 bases and J gave up 4 bases, with 10 bases separating them. The CDR3 consists of 14 residues. DNA of the CDR3: TGTGCCAGCAGTTTTGGCAGGGCTAATCAGCCCCAGCATTTT. This gives the protein CASSFGRANQPQHF.

This chain joins TRBV12-3 or TRBV12-4 and TRBJ2-6; D gene uncertain. The CDR3 runs to 13 residues. V lost 8 bases and J lost 4, with 9 bases in between. The CDR3 sequence is CASLNTGANVLTF. DNA of the CDR3: TGTGCCAGCCTCAACACCGGGGCCAACGTCCTGACTTTC.

This chain joins TRBV28 and TRBJ1-4, with D possibly matching TRBD1 (6 bases). The length of the CDR3 is 15 residues. V lost 7 bases, J lost 0 bases, and 12 bases lay in between. Germline V gives CDR1 MDHEN, CDR2 SYDVKM. CDR3 loop: CASITGSATNEKLFF. The CDR3 bases are TGTGCCAGCATTACAGGGTCGGCAACTAATGAAAAACTGTTTTTT.

This sequence joins TRBV7-9 and TRBJ1-5; TRBD1 matches at 7 bases. V gave up 1 base and J gave up 0 bases; unmatched junction bases: 9. CDR1 SEHNR and CDR2 FQNEAQ come from the germline V gene (reference sequence). This CDR3 contains 18 residues. DNA of the CDR3: TGTGCCAGCAGCTTAGAGCCGGGACAGACTTATAGCAATCAGCCCCAGCATTTT. Protein sequence: CASSLEPGQTYSNQPQHF.